The clone carrying this T cell receptor beta chain was detected ten times or more. Time point: patch test 2, 6 weeks after DPC sensitization. Treatment in this sample: therapeutic diphenylcyclopropenone sensitization with weekly scalp DPC. This CDR3 contains 18 residues. Germline V lookup: CDR1 MNHEY, CDR2 SVGAGI. The V and J ends lost 2 bases and 4 bases, in that order; junction bases with no gene match: 11. This entry is derived from a study of human T cells and chemical hapten exposure. TCRdb analysed the RACE reads with MiXCR anew, one entry per CDR3 protein. The sample has under 90,000 distinct CDR3 sequences; around 8.8% are singletons.

The receptor comes from a woman aged 45 to 65 with alopecia areata. Some clones in this sample may be carry-over from other donors' samples. The chain has TRBV6-5 and TRBJ1-6; 7 bases are shared with TRBD1. The sample was whole blood, taken in connection with sensitization to the hapten diphenylcyclopropenone (DPC). CDR3 loop: CASSYNRQGGSYNSPLHF. For the CDR3, the DNA is TGTGCCAGCAGTTACAACCGACAGGGAGGGTCGTATAATTCACCCCTCCACTTT.